The present T cell receptor beta chain was sequenced within a study of cytomegalovirus exposure and HLA in healthy donors. Findings and limits, study-wide: Most of the TCR beta V segments (in an earlier analysis) were productive either about 90% or about 30% of the time.

PCR used 60 Vbeta primers and 13 Jbeta primers. The repertoire was sequenced with immunoSEQ multiplex PCR; TCRdb's copy has only in-frame clones and lacks some. The sample table sets out roughly 100,000 clones. On this clone: Its target is unknown.

Germline-derived CDR1 and CDR2 are LGHNT and FRNRAP. The V gene end was trimmed by 4 bases and the J gene end by 5 bases; junction bases not matched to a gene: 13. The CDR3 extends over 17 amino acids. This chain connects TRBV12-5 to TRBJ2-5; 10 bases align to TRBD2. Sequences were obtained from PBMCs. This sequence originates from a man in his fifties in good health and CMV-seropositive. The CDR3 DNA follows: TGTGCTAGTGGTTCCCCCCTCCAGCGGGAGGGCCGGGAGACCCAGTACTTC. Amino acid sequence: CASGSPLQREGRETQYF.